A selection of T cell receptor beta chains follows, all from one sample in a study of a mutant IDH1 vaccine in newly diagnosed glioma. Produced via immunoSEQ multiplex PCR; TCRdb's table is partial and in-frame only. In the table there are 75,000 to 100,000 clones, roughly 90% of which are singletons. The sample was PBMCs, taken from a glioma patient treated with radiotherapy, temozolomide or both. The receptors originated from a woman aged 45-60 years with glioma. Each CDR3 is given with its conserved first and last residue. D genes are given only for firm matches. Some rows have no size entry. The others give once, few or many, or a class for an expanded clone.

j_call d_call v_call clone_size cdr3_nt cdr3_aa
TRBJ2-2 TRBD1 TRBV19 - TGTGCCAGTCTCAGGGACAGACGTAAAGCGGGGGAGCTGTTTTTT CASLRDRRKAGELFF
TRBJ2-7 - TRBV9 - TGTGCCAGCAGCCCGGAGGGGGGCTACGAGCAGTACTTC CASSPEGGYEQYF
TRBJ2-5 - TRBV7-9 - TGTGCCAGCAGCGCAACAGGGACCCAAGAGACCCAGTACTTC CASSATGTQETQYF
TRBJ1-6 - TRBV6-6 few TGTGCCGCGGGGACAACCTATAATTCACCCCTCCACTTT CAAGTTYNSPLHF
TRBJ1-4 - TRBV2 - TGTGCCAGCAGTTCAGGGTCGTCTAATGAAAAACTGTTTTTT CASSSGSSNEKLFF
TRBJ2-1 - TRBV28 - TGTGCCAGCAGTTCCCCTACCGGAGGGGCGAATGAGCAGTTCTTC CASSSPTGGANEQFF
TRBJ2-2 - TRBV18 once TGTGCCAGCTCTGACGGACTGACCTGGGCCGGGGAGCTGTTTTTT CASSDGLTWAGELFF
TRBJ2-3 TRBD2 TRBV7-2 - TGTGCCAGCAGCTTCACTGTAGCGGGAGCTGGCACAGATACGCAGTATTTT CASSFTVAGAGTDTQYF
TRBJ1-4 TRBD1 TRBV18 - TGTGCCAGCTCACCACCTACAGGGGAGCGGAAACTGTTTTTT CASSPPTGERKLFF
TRBJ2-5 - TRBV5-8 - TGTGCCAGCAGCCCTCCGACGGGGGCTTGGAAGACCCAGTACTTC CASSPPTGAWKTQYF
TRBJ2-2 - TRBV5-5 - TGTGCCAGCAGCTCCCCGGAGCACCAGGGGACCGGGGAGCTGTTTTTT CASSSPEHQGTGELFF
TRBJ1-4 TRBD1 TRBV6-5 - TGTGCCAGCAGACTACAGGGGGCCCCCGAAAAACTGTTTTTT CASRLQGAPEKLFF
TRBJ1-2 - TRBV28 - TGTGCCAGCAGACCAACAGGGCGCTATGGCTACACCTTC CASRPTGRYGYTF
TRBJ1-1 - TRBV7-3 - TGTGCCAGCAGCTTAGAAGGTTTCGGCACTGAAGCTTTCTTT CASSLEGFGTEAFF
TRBJ2-3 TRBD2 TRBV9 - TGTGCCAGCAGCGTTCTCCCTAGCGGAGCGGATACGCAGTATTTT CASSVLPSGADTQYF
TRBJ2-7 TRBD2 TRBV2 - TGTGCCAGTAGACTAGCGGGAGGGGTCCCCTACGAGCAGTACTTC CASRLAGGVPYEQYF
TRBJ2-7 TRBD1 TRBV6-1 - TGTGCCATCCACAGGGGGAGCTACGAGCAGTACTTC CAIHRGSYEQYF
TRBJ2-2 - TRBV4-2 once TGTGCCAGCAGCCAAGACCCAGCGGGCGGCACCGGGGAGCTGTTTTTT CASSQDPAGGTGELFF
TRBJ1-5 - TRBV9 - TGTGCCAGCAGCCCTGAAGTGACCCCAAATCAGCCCCAGCATTTT CASSPEVTPNQPQHF
TRBJ1-1 - TRBV9 - TGTGCCAGCAGTTTTTCGTTAGACACTGAAGCTTTCTTT CASSFSLDTEAFF